This is a list of T cell receptor beta chains from one sample in a study of lymphopenia after photon versus proton radiotherapy. The assay was immunoSEQ multiplex PCR, and TCRdb's table has in-frame clones only and misses some. The sample has around 26,000 clones, around 85% seen once; the top ten hold around 30%. The source was peripheral blood, collected from a patient treated with photon-based radiotherapy. The receptors originated from a middle-aged man with gastric cancer. The conserved cysteine and the conserved F or W are not part of the CDR3 here.

V gene,CDR3 protein
TRBV5-1,ASSHDEYTDTQY
TRBV7-2,ASSRYGTARYEQY
TRBV7-2,ASSRGGRGLLYGYT
TRBV5-1,ASSSSNEQF
TRBV30,AWSGQSNEKLF
TRBV30,AWSVTGTGYEKLF
TRBV7-6,ASSPQGASYEQY
TRBV18,ASSPDVTQY
TRBV5-1,ASSLGQPGTDTQY
TRBV4-3,ASSQEGQIQETQY
TRBV7-6,ASSMSTSGGDEQY
TRBV6-5,ASSPGDLGYGYT
TRBV5-6,ASSLVSSTDTQY
TRBV19,ASTSFTGQSNYGYT
TRBV2,ASNKGKNIQY
TRBV7-2,ASRGGETQY
TRBV19,ASRVLAGGGSEQF
TRBV7-2,ASSRDRTSGGYT
TRBV7-3,ASSRERASTDTQY
TRBV18,ASRTGRSYNEQF
TRBV7-2,ASSLVLNDNEQF
TRBV27,ASSLGRGKATEAF
TRBV5-1,ASSSVDTEKLF
TRBV9,ASSPGGLTYGYT
TRBV11-2,ASTPQPYNSPLH
TRBV5-1,ASSLDGTSTDTQY
TRBV7-3,ASSREGQIGEQF
TRBV10-2,ASRPRTGGTDTQY
TRBV7-9,ASSLDRGHEKLF
TRBV2,ASKRDRAREKLF
TRBV7-9,ASSLVDWGANTGELF
TRBV6-1,ASSEIGRRTF
TRBV9,ASSPGLQTREQY
TRBV2,ASREFVAQGAGANVLT
TRBV7-3,ASSSGLVGEQY
TRBV2,ASAKGSDEKLF
TRBV27,ASSSGLAGGYNEQF
TRBV10-3,AISVGQGFYT
TRBV9,ASSVEQGNSPLH
TRBV7-8,ASSLGGVETQY
TRBV19,ASSMDRDTEAF
TRBV6-6,ASSYMDRLQF
TRBV30,AWSLDRRTEAF
TRBV18,ASSPPGQGGSQPQH
TRBV7-2,ASSLGLGDTQY